Listed here are 2 T cell receptor beta chains from one sample, sequenced in a study of cytomegalovirus exposure and HLA in healthy donors. PCR was performed using 60 Vbeta and 13 Jbeta primers. Profiled with immunoSEQ multiplex PCR; TCRdb holds only in-frame clones, not every one. This table holds about 140,000 clones. The sample taken for sequencing was PBMCs. These receptors were collected from a woman aged 18-29 years in good health and CMV-seronegative.

This chain links TRBV30 with TRBJ2-5, with TRBD2 matching over 7 bases. J lost 3 bases, V lost 1 base, and 5 bases had no gene match. The germline V gene encodes CDR1 GTSNPN and CDR2 SVGIG (reference sequence). The CDR3 contains 14 residues. Here the CDR3 DNA reads TGTGCCTGGAGTGGAGGGCTAGCGGAAGAGACCCAGTACTTC. Its translation is CAWSGGLAEETQYF.

The chain couples TRBV6-5 to TRBJ2-1, with TRBD1 as a possible D gene (6 bases). The CDR3 totals 14 residues. Germline CDR1 is MNHEY and CDR2 is SVGAGI. V was clipped by 4 bases and J by 6 bases, with 13 bases between them. CDR3 residues: CASSSLGHLNEQFF. The CDR3 DNA is TGTGCCAGCAGTTCCCTGGGACATCTCAATGAGCAGTTCTTC.